The TCR beta chain under discussion was sequenced for a study of blood T cell repertoires in COVID-19. Study background: From the United States, Italy and Spain came samples of acute and convalescent COVID-19.

As processed by the authors: Nucleated cell counts were estimated from reference gene primer amplification. TCRdb's table, derived via immunoSEQ multiplex PCR, lists solely in-frame clones and lacks some. Clone size and V and J calls were adopted from that table, with D and trimming inferred from the DNA. Here the sample spans roughly 240,000 clones, 85% to 90% being singletons. The source of this sequence is a young man with active or convalescent COVID-19. Sequencing input: peripheral blood.

CDR3 bases: TGTGCCAGCAGCGTAGCTCAAGGACAGTACGAGACCCAGTACTTC. Translation gives CASSVAQGQYETQYF. The chain couples TRBV9 to TRBJ2-5, with D possibly TRBD1 on 6 matching bases. V was shortened by 0 bases and J by 5 bases, with 14 bases between the two germline ends. CDR3 length: 15 amino acids. The germline V gene encodes CDR1 SGDLS and CDR2 YYNGEE.